The source of this TCR beta chain is a study of shared clonotypes between healthy human individuals. The CDR3 is 15 residues long. CDR1 MDHEN and CDR2 SYDVKM come from the germline V gene. J was trimmed by 2 bases and V by 3 bases; bases with no gene match: 6. Memory CD4+ cells were the fraction left after CD45RA+ naive selection. Libraries were prepared by immunoSEQ multiplex PCR; TCRdb keeps only in-frame clonotypes and omits some of them. This sample has some 2,500,000 clones, with 80% to 95% found just once. Sequences were obtained from naive CD4+ T cells from PBMCs. Specified subset: CD45RA+ positively selected. The sequence came from a man younger than 30 in good health. Some clones in this sample may be carry-over from other donors' samples. This chain links TRBV28 with TRBJ2-7; 8 bases fit TRBD1. CDR3 nucleotide sequence: TGTGCCAGCAGTTTGGGACAGGAACTTACCTACGAGCAGTACTTC. This translates into CASSLGQELTYEQYF.